What follows are 15 T cell receptor beta chains derived from one specimen sequenced in a study of monozygotic twins with inflammatory bowel disease. For each CDR3 protein, TCRdb gives one entry from its re-call of the 5' RACE reads, without DNA. The sample holds around 190,000 distinct CDR3 sequences. Sequenced: blood. The source is a human donor with ulcerative colitis or Crohn's disease, or a healthy co-twin of an affected twin (not recorded which).

The rearrangement links TRBV10-3 to TRBJ1-2; TCRdb reports TRBD1, a call that lacks DNA to check it against. Germline CDR1 ENHRY, CDR2 SYGVKD. The CDR3 extends over 17 amino acids. This chain's CDR3 is CAIAKKLAGQGDYGYTF.

The CDR3 is CASSHPQGSGTPGWHEQFF. The genes are TRBV11-1 and TRBJ2-1; TCRdb indicates TRBD1, and absent DNA this call remains unverified. Germline CDR1 reads SGHAT; CDR2 reads FQDESV (reference sequence). CDR3 length equals 19 residues.

J is TRBJ1-2 and V is TRBV12-3 or TRBV12-4; the TCRdb call, TRBD1, lacks DNA for checking. The CDR3 is made up of 14 amino acids. The CDR3: CASSRPGSNYGYTF.

The rearrangement uses TRBV7-9 and TRBJ2-5. Germline CDR1 is SEHNR and CDR2 is FQNEAQ (reference sequence). There are 15 residues in the CDR3. CDR3 region: CASSLVTSGLGTQYF.

The chain recombines TRBV14 with TRBJ1-2; TCRdb's D call, TRBD1, is unchecked because there is no DNA. The CDR3 is 14 amino acids. Germline CDR1 is SGHDN and CDR2 is FVKESK. CDR3 residues: CASSSLYRDDGYTF.

The chain has TRBV6-1 and TRBJ2-3; the TRBD1 assignment by TCRdb is unverifiable without DNA. This CDR3 is 15 amino acids long. Germline V lookup: CDR1 MNHNS, CDR2 SASEGT. Here the CDR3 reads CASSESPNWRDTQYF.

The chain carries TRBV2 and TRBJ2-7; TCRdb's D gene call, TRBD2, goes unchecked for lack of DNA. Germline V gene data show CDR1 as SNHLY and CDR2 as FYNNEI. This CDR3 has 15 amino acids. CDR3 region: CASSLRPSASYEQYF.

This rearrangement joins TRBV11-3 to TRBJ2-1; TCRdb reports TRBD1, a call that lacks DNA to check it against. The CDR3 length is 14 residues. Germline CDR1 is SGHNT and CDR2 is YENEEA. The CDR3: CASSHDGGDNEQFF.

The rearrangement uses TRBV2 and TRBJ1-5. CDR3 size: 14 residues. Germline V gene lookup returns CDR1 SNHLY and CDR2 FYNNEI. The CDR3 here is CASSGQGPRQPQHF.

The chain couples TRBV5-1 to TRBJ1-2. Germline loops: CDR1 SGHRS, CDR2 YFSETQ. The CDR3 extends over 13 amino acids. The CDR3 protein is CASSLDRVYGYTF.

The chain joins TRBV20-1 to TRBJ2-1; TCRdb calls TRBD1, which cannot be checked without DNA. The CDR3 loop spans 14 amino acids. The germline V gene has CDR1 DFQATT and CDR2 SNEGSKA (reference sequence). The CDR3 here is CSARGAVVYNEQFF.

The chain carries TRBV7-9 and TRBJ2-3; without DNA, the TCRdb call of TRBD2 cannot be checked. The CDR3 covers 14 residues. The V gene's germline CDR1 is SEHNR and CDR2 FQNEAQ (reference sequence). The CDR3 reads CASSTSGSTDTQYF.

The chain has TRBV7-2 and TRBJ2-4; TCRdb calls TRBD1, which cannot be checked without DNA. The V gene's germline CDR1 is SGHTA and CDR2 FQGNSA. The CDR3 is 14 residues long. The CDR3 sequence: CASSSPVSGNIQYF.

The rearrangement links TRBV5-5 to TRBJ2-1; TCRdb outputs TRBD2, but without DNA this stays unchecked. The length of the CDR3 is 15 residues. CDR1 is SGHKS and CDR2 is YYEKEE in the germline V gene (reference sequence). This CDR3 is CASSLGMIAVNEQFF.

This chain links TRBV20-1 with TRBJ2-1. CDR1 is DFQATT and CDR2 is SNEGSKA in the germline V gene (reference sequence). This CDR3 has 14 residues. CDR3 in amino acids: CSARDLKTYNEQFF.